This is a list of T cell receptor beta chains from one sample in a study of shared clonotypes between healthy human individuals. Measured with immunoSEQ multiplex PCR; TCRdb has only the in-frame clones, and not every one. The top ten hold about 0.34% of the sample, which has around 370,000 clones, about 97% seen once. The sample consisted of memory CD8+ T cells sorted from blood. These receptor sequences come from a young man in good health. The CDR3 runs from the conserved cysteine through the conserved F or W. Each record gives: J gene, clone size, V gene, D gene, CDR3 DNA, CDR3 protein. A D gene is named only where the DNA matches it firmly. For some rows the clone size is stated as once, few or many, or as a class when expanded; others skip it.

>TRBJ2-1|NA|TRBV19|TRBD2
TGTGCCAGTACCCCGACGGGAGGTAGACCCAATGAGCAGTTCTTC
CASTPTGGRPNEQFF
>TRBJ1-2|NA|TRBV6-5|NA
TGTGCCAGCAGCCCCTTAGGGGAAGGCTATGGCTACACCTTC
CASSPLGEGYGYTF
>TRBJ2-7|NA|TRBV30|TRBD2
TGTGCCTGGAGTCTCGCGGGAGGGGGATTATACGAGCAGTACTTC
CAWSLAGGGLYEQYF
>TRBJ2-7|NA|TRBV1|NA
TGCACCAGCAGCCAAGGGTTGCCTTGTTCCTACGAGCAGTACTTC
CTSSQGLPCSYEQYF
>TRBJ2-2|NA|TRBV9|NA
TGTGCCAGCAGCGCCGTAGCGCGTCACACCGGGGAGCTGTTTTTT
CASSAVARHTGELFF
>TRBJ2-1|NA|TRBV5-1|TRBD2
TGCGCCAGCAGCTCAACTCGGACTAGCGGGGTCTCCTACAATGAGCAGTTCTTC
CASSSTRTSGVSYNEQFF
>TRBJ1-2|NA|TRBV4-1|NA
TGCGCCAGCAGCCAACAGGGGTCCCGAAACTATGGCTACACCTTC
CASSQQGSRNYGYTF
>TRBJ2-3|NA|TRBV7-3|TRBD2
TGTGCCAGCAGCTTTAGCGGGGTCGAGGATACGCAGTATTTT
CASSFSGVEDTQYF
>TRBJ2-1|NA|TRBV10-3|TRBD2
TGTGCCATCAGTGATCTTCCTAGCGGGAACGGAAATGAGCAGTTCTTC
CAISDLPSGNGNEQFF
>TRBJ1-4|NA|TRBV2|NA
TGTGCCACCAGCTCCAGGGCCAATGAAAAACTGTTTTTT
CATSSRANEKLFF
>TRBJ1-2|NA|TRBV28|TRBD1
TGTGCCAGCAGGTTGCCCACAGGGGACAACTATGGCTACACCTTC
CASRLPTGDNYGYTF
>TRBJ2-7|NA|TRBV9|NA
TGTGCCAGCAGCGGTCGGGCGGAGCCTACCTACGAGCAGTACTTC
CASSGRAEPTYEQYF
>TRBJ2-2|NA|TRBV5-1|TRBD2
TGCGCCAGCAGGACTAGCGGGAACACCGGGGAGCTGTTTTTT
CASRTSGNTGELFF
>TRBJ2-2|NA|TRBV6-6|TRBD2
TGTGCCAGCAGCCCTGGGACTAGCGAATGGTTCGGGGAGCTGTTTTTT
CASSPGTSEWFGELFF
>TRBJ2-1|NA|TRBV7-2|NA
TGTGCCAGCAGCTTATCCGGGGGCCGAAATGAGCAGTTCTTC
CASSLSGGRNEQFF
>TRBJ1-2|NA|TRBV7-3|NA
TGTGCCAGCAGCTTACGACGGGGAGATGGCTACACCTTC
CASSLRRGDGYTF
>TRBJ2-2|NA|TRBV5-4|NA
TGTGCCAGCAGCGGGGGTAACACCGGGGAGCTGTTTTTT
CASSGGNTGELFF
>TRBJ2-7|NA|TRBV2|TRBD2
TGTGCCAGCAGTGAGGGGACTAGCGGCTCCTACGAGCAGTACTTC
CASSEGTSGSYEQYF
>TRBJ2-1|NA|TRBV18|NA
TGTGCCAGCTCCTACAGGGAGGTGGATGAGCAGTTCTTC
CASSYREVDEQFF
>TRBJ1-1|NA|TRBV5-1|NA
TGCGCCAGCAGCTCACAGGGTCGCACTGAAGCTTTCTTT
CASSSQGRTEAFF
>TRBJ2-1|once|TRBV10-1|NA
TGCGCCAGCAGTACGACTGTGCATGAGCAGTTCTTC
CASSTTVHEQFF
>TRBJ2-7|NA|TRBV6-5|TRBD1
TGTGCCAGCAGCCTGACAGGGGGGAGGTACGAGCAGTACTTC
CASSLTGGRYEQYF
>TRBJ1-4|NA|TRBV2|NA
TGTGCCTCAGCAAGTACAGGAATTAATGAAAAACTGTTTTTT
CASASTGINEKLFF
>TRBJ2-3|once|TRBV9|NA
TGTGCCAGCAGCGCAGGATGGGGAGATACGCAGTATTTT
CASSAGWGDTQYF
>TRBJ2-7|once|TRBV11-2|TRBD2
TGTGCCAGCAGCCCCCGACTAGCGGGAGGCGAGCAGTACTTC
CASSPRLAGGEQYF
>TRBJ1-2|NA|TRBV20-1|NA
TGCAGTGCCTGGGACGGCTATGGCTACACCTTC
CSAWDGYGYTF
>TRBJ2-7|NA|TRBV28|TRBD1
TGTGCCAGCAGTCCGCTTGCCACCATCCCGGGACAGGGGGCCTACGAGCAGTACTTC
CASSPLATIPGQGAYEQYF
>TRBJ2-5|NA|TRBV30|NA
TGTGCCTGGCGGTTATCCGAAGAGACCCAGTACTTC
CAWRLSEETQYF
>TRBJ1-4|NA|TRBV7-6|TRBD1
TGTGCCAGCAGCGGCACAGGGGAATTTAATGAAAAACTGTTTTTT
CASSGTGEFNEKLFF
>TRBJ1-2|few|TRBV9|NA
TGTGCCAGCAGCGTAGCGGCCAATAACTATGGCTACACCTTC
CASSVAANNYGYTF
>TRBJ1-2|NA|TRBV29-1|NA
TGCAGCGTTGACTCCGGTGGCTACACCTTC
CSVDSGGYTF
>TRBJ2-7|NA|TRBV7-2|TRBD2
TGTGCCAGCAGCCCCAGGACTAGCGGGAGTTACGAGCAGTACTTC
CASSPRTSGSYEQYF
>TRBJ2-1|NA|TRBV28|TRBD2
TGTGCCAGCAGTTTGGCACTGAGCGGGAGGGCCGCGAATGAGCAGTTCTTC
CASSLALSGRAANEQFF
>TRBJ2-5|NA|TRBV9|TRBD2
TGTGCCAGCAGCGTAGAGGGACTAGCGGGATGGGTAGAGACCCAGTACTTC
CASSVEGLAGWVETQYF
>TRBJ2-3|NA|TRBV5-1|TRBD2
TGCGCCAGCAGCTTGGGTACTAGCGGGAGGGCCAGTTCAGATACGCAGTATTTT
CASSLGTSGRASSDTQYF
>TRBJ1-5|NA|TRBV20-1|NA
TGCAGTGCTAGGAGAGGTCAGCCCCAGCATTTT
CSARRGQPQHF
>TRBJ2-7|NA|TRBV27|NA
TGTGCCAGCAGTCCCCTCCACTCCTACGAGCAGTACTTC
CASSPLHSYEQYF